This is a list of T cell receptor beta chains from one sample in a study of blood T cell repertoires in COVID-19. Method: immunoSEQ multiplex PCR; TCRdb's copy keeps in-frame clones and lacks some. The sample shows around 310,000 clones, around 89% of them seen only once. The sample comprised peripheral blood. These receptors were collected from a woman aged 40-49 years with COVID-19, enrolled during active disease. The CDR3 runs from the conserved cysteine through the conserved F or W. Fields, in order: J gene, V gene, CDR3 length, D gene, clone size, CDR3 DNA, CDR3 protein. The D gene is left open where the match is weak. Clone size appears in some rows only: once, few, many, or a class for an expanded clone.

j_gene: TRBJ2-5
v_gene: TRBV5-4
len: 16
d_gene: TRBD2
abundance: .
CDR3nt: TGTGCCAGCAGCTTGGGCAGCGGGAGTGGGAGAGAGACCCAGTACTTC
CDR3aa: CASSLGSGSGRETQYF

j_gene: TRBJ1-4
v_gene: TRBV30
len: 15
d_gene: TRBD1
abundance: .
CDR3nt: TGTGCCTGGAGTGTACTGGGGACAGGGGATGAAAAACTGTTTTTT
CDR3aa: CAWSVLGTGDEKLFF

j_gene: TRBJ2-7
v_gene: TRBV7-3
len: 16
d_gene: TRBD2
abundance: .
CDR3nt: TGTGCCAGCAGCCTCTCCCCTGCTAGCGGATCCTACGAGCAGTACTTC
CDR3aa: CASSLSPASGSYEQYF

j_gene: TRBJ1-1
v_gene: TRBV3-1/TRBV3-2
len: 14
d_gene: .
abundance: .
CDR3nt: TGTGCCAGCAGCCAAGATACCCTGGCGGGCGAAGCTTTCTTT
CDR3aa: CASSQDTLAGEAFF

j_gene: TRBJ1-1
v_gene: TRBV12-5
len: 20
d_gene: TRBD1
abundance: .
CDR3nt: TGTGCTAGTGGTTTGCGCCCCGGACAGGGGAACGCTGGGAGGAACACTGAAGCTTTCTTT
CDR3aa: CASGLRPGQGNAGRNTEAFF

j_gene: TRBJ1-5
v_gene: TRBV5-1
len: 16
d_gene: TRBD1
abundance: .
CDR3nt: TGCGCCAGCAGCTCCGGGACAGGGGATAGCAATCAGCCCCAGCATTTT
CDR3aa: CASSSGTGDSNQPQHF

j_gene: TRBJ2-3
v_gene: TRBV6-5
len: 15
d_gene: .
abundance: .
CDR3nt: TGTGCCAGCAGTCCTTGGGGCAGTAGCACAGATACGCAGTATTTT
CDR3aa: CASSPWGSSTDTQYF

j_gene: TRBJ2-7
v_gene: TRBV18
len: 14
d_gene: .
abundance: .
CDR3nt: TGTGCCAGCTCACCACAGCACCTTGTAGACGAGCAGTACTTC
CDR3aa: CASSPQHLVDEQYF

j_gene: TRBJ2-5
v_gene: TRBV2
len: 14
d_gene: .
abundance: .
CDR3nt: TGTGCCAGCAGTGAAACGGTAAACGGAGAGACCCAGTACTTC
CDR3aa: CASSETVNGETQYF

j_gene: TRBJ2-6
v_gene: TRBV5-4
len: 19
d_gene: .
abundance: .
CDR3nt: TGTGCCAGCAGCTTGGATGTCAGGAGCTCTCAGGGGGGGGCCAACGTCCTGACTTTC
CDR3aa: CASSLDVRSSQGGANVLTF

j_gene: TRBJ1-3
v_gene: TRBV28
len: 18
d_gene: .
abundance: .
CDR3nt: TGTGCCAGCAGTGATAACTTGGGGCAGGGAAGCCTTGGAAACACCATATATTTT
CDR3aa: CASSDNLGQGSLGNTIYF

j_gene: TRBJ2-3
v_gene: TRBV5-1
len: 16
d_gene: .
abundance: .
CDR3nt: TGCGCCAGCAGCTTGGCACCGTCACAGGGCACAGATACGCAGTATTTT
CDR3aa: CASSLAPSQGTDTQYF

j_gene: TRBJ1-4
v_gene: TRBV25-1
len: 16
d_gene: TRBD1
abundance: .
CDR3nt: TGTGCCAGCAGCTTGGCAGGGGGGAGCACTAATGAAAAACTGTTTTTT
CDR3aa: CASSLAGGSTNEKLFF

j_gene: TRBJ1-5
v_gene: TRBV30
len: 15
d_gene: .
abundance: .
CDR3nt: TGTGCCTGGAGTGTGGGGATACAGGGAACTCAGCCCCAGCATTTT
CDR3aa: CAWSVGIQGTQPQHF

j_gene: TRBJ2-3
v_gene: TRBV5-1
len: 14
d_gene: .
abundance: .
CDR3nt: TGCGCCAGCAGCTTGACCCGGAGCACAGATACGCAGTATTTT
CDR3aa: CASSLTRSTDTQYF

j_gene: TRBJ2-2
v_gene: TRBV5-1
len: 16
d_gene: TRBD1
abundance: .
CDR3nt: TGCGCCAGCAGCCTCACAGGGGCTACGAACACCGGGGAGCTGTTTTTT
CDR3aa: CASSLTGATNTGELFF

j_gene: TRBJ1-2
v_gene: TRBV28
len: 18
d_gene: .
abundance: .
CDR3nt: TGTGCCAGCAGCCACCACTTGGTGGCGGGGCCGTTCGTCTATGGCTACACCTTC
CDR3aa: CASSHHLVAGPFVYGYTF

j_gene: TRBJ1-1
v_gene: TRBV6-2/TRBV6-3
len: 14
d_gene: TRBD1
abundance: few
CDR3nt: TGTGCCAGCAGTCTTCGAGACAGGGTACGCGGAGCTTTCTTT
CDR3aa: CASSLRDRVRGAFF

j_gene: TRBJ2-5
v_gene: TRBV9
len: 15
d_gene: .
abundance: .
CDR3nt: TGTGCCAGCAGCGTTATTGGGGGCTTAGAAGAGACCCAGTACTTC
CDR3aa: CASSVIGGLEETQYF

j_gene: TRBJ1-1
v_gene: TRBV3-1/TRBV3-2
len: 15
d_gene: TRBD1
abundance: .
CDR3nt: TGTGCCAGCAGGCAAACAGGGGGCAAGGTCACTGAAGCTTTCTTT
CDR3aa: CASRQTGGKVTEAFF

j_gene: TRBJ2-3
v_gene: TRBV3-1/TRBV3-2
len: 16
d_gene: TRBD2
abundance: .
CDR3nt: TGTGCCAGCAGCCTTCTCCGACTAGCGGGAACCCATACGCAGTATTTT
CDR3aa: CASSLLRLAGTHTQYF

j_gene: TRBJ2-3
v_gene: TRBV5-4
len: 17
d_gene: TRBD2
abundance: .
CDR3nt: TGTGCCAGCAGCTTGGATCCTAGCGGGGGCCTCTCAGATACGCAGTATTTT
CDR3aa: CASSLDPSGGLSDTQYF

j_gene: TRBJ2-2
v_gene: TRBV6-1
len: 15
d_gene: .
abundance: .
CDR3nt: TGTGCCAGCAGTGAGATTGGCAGGGGCACCGGGGAGCTGTTTTTT
CDR3aa: CASSEIGRGTGELFF

j_gene: TRBJ2-7
v_gene: TRBV7-3
len: 15
d_gene: TRBD2
abundance: .
CDR3nt: TGTGCCAGCAGCCTTTCGGGCGGGGGAAACTACGAGCAGTACTTC
CDR3aa: CASSLSGGGNYEQYF

j_gene: TRBJ2-7
v_gene: TRBV9
len: 15
d_gene: .
abundance: .
CDR3nt: TGTGCCAGCAGCGTAGTGGGAGACCGCGCCTACGAGCAGTACTTC
CDR3aa: CASSVVGDRAYEQYF

j_gene: TRBJ2-7
v_gene: TRBV27
len: 13
d_gene: .
abundance: .
CDR3nt: TGTGCCAGCAGTTTGTGGCGGAACTACGAGCAGTACTTC
CDR3aa: CASSLWRNYEQYF

j_gene: TRBJ2-2
v_gene: TRBV28
len: 18
d_gene: TRBD1
abundance: .
CDR3nt: TGTGCCAGCAGCCCGCCGGGACAGGGCTTATCGGGAACCGGGGAGCTGTTTTTT
CDR3aa: CASSPPGQGLSGTGELFF

j_gene: TRBJ1-5
v_gene: TRBV30
len: 13
d_gene: .
abundance: .
CDR3nt: TGTGCCTGGAGTCCGCAGGGCGATCAGCCCCAGCATTTT
CDR3aa: CAWSPQGDQPQHF

j_gene: TRBJ1-6
v_gene: TRBV7-8
len: 19
d_gene: .
abundance: .
CDR3nt: TGTGCCAGCAGCTTAGTCGAGACTGTCCAGAGCTCCTATAATTCACCCCTCCACTTT
CDR3aa: CASSLVETVQSSYNSPLHF

j_gene: TRBJ1-2
v_gene: TRBV9
len: 15
d_gene: .
abundance: .
CDR3nt: TGTGCCAGCAGCGTAGCGGGACATAGAAACTATGGCTACACCTTC
CDR3aa: CASSVAGHRNYGYTF

j_gene: TRBJ2-7
v_gene: TRBV6-2/TRBV6-3
len: 15
d_gene: TRBD1
abundance: .
CDR3nt: TGTGCCAGCAGTGTCATCGGGACAGGGGAATACGAGCAGTACTTC
CDR3aa: CASSVIGTGEYEQYF

j_gene: TRBJ2-6
v_gene: TRBV7-2
len: 18
d_gene: TRBD1
abundance: .
CDR3nt: TGTGCCAGCAGCTCCAGACCGGGACAGGGGCCATTGGCCAACGTCCTGACTTTC
CDR3aa: CASSSRPGQGPLANVLTF

j_gene: TRBJ1-1
v_gene: TRBV25-1
len: 15
d_gene: .
abundance: .
CDR3nt: TGTGCCAGCAGTAACCTGGGACTCCCGAACACTGAAGCTTTCTTT
CDR3aa: CASSNLGLPNTEAFF

j_gene: TRBJ1-6
v_gene: TRBV27
len: 14
d_gene: TRBD1
abundance: .
CDR3nt: TGTGCCAGCAGTCGGACAGGACCTAATTCACCCCTCCACTTT
CDR3aa: CASSRTGPNSPLHF

j_gene: TRBJ2-3
v_gene: TRBV7-8
len: 12
d_gene: .
abundance: .
CDR3nt: TGTGCCAGCAGCCCTTATTCGGATACGCAGTATTTT
CDR3aa: CASSPYSDTQYF

j_gene: TRBJ1-2
v_gene: TRBV3-1/TRBV3-2
len: 15
d_gene: .
abundance: .
CDR3nt: TGTGCCAGCAGCCAAAGGAGACAGCAGAACTATGGCTACACCTTC
CDR3aa: CASSQRRQQNYGYTF

j_gene: TRBJ1-2
v_gene: TRBV10-3
len: 14
d_gene: TRBD1
abundance: once
CDR3nt: TGTGCCAGCGAGACAGGGAAAGCTAACTATGGCTACACCTTC
CDR3aa: CASETGKANYGYTF

j_gene: TRBJ2-7
v_gene: TRBV7-9
len: 14
d_gene: TRBD1
abundance: .
CDR3nt: TGTGCCAGCAGCTGGGACAGGTCGCCCTACGAGCAGTACTTC
CDR3aa: CASSWDRSPYEQYF

j_gene: TRBJ2-1
v_gene: TRBV9
len: 16
d_gene: .
abundance: .
CDR3nt: TGTGCCAGCAGCGTCCCGGGGAGCGGATCCTACAATGAGCAGTTCTTC
CDR3aa: CASSVPGSGSYNEQFF

j_gene: TRBJ1-2
v_gene: TRBV5-6
len: 15
d_gene: .
abundance: once
CDR3nt: TGTGCCAGCAGCTTGTTCCACGACGAGGCGAGTGGCTACACCTTC
CDR3aa: CASSLFHDEASGYTF

j_gene: TRBJ1-4
v_gene: TRBV28
len: 16
d_gene: .
abundance: .
CDR3nt: TGTGCCAGCAGGACACAGGGCCGGGGAATATCCGAAAAACTGTTTTTT
CDR3aa: CASRTQGRGISEKLFF

j_gene: TRBJ1-2
v_gene: TRBV5-5
len: 14
d_gene: TRBD1
abundance: .
CDR3nt: TGTGCCAGCAGCCGTACAGGGGATAACTATGGCTACACCTTC
CDR3aa: CASSRTGDNYGYTF

j_gene: TRBJ2-1
v_gene: TRBV6-5
len: 16
d_gene: .
abundance: .
CDR3nt: TGTGCCAGCAGTTACGGTAGCATTAGCTCCTACAATGAGCAGTTCTTC
CDR3aa: CASSYGSISSYNEQFF